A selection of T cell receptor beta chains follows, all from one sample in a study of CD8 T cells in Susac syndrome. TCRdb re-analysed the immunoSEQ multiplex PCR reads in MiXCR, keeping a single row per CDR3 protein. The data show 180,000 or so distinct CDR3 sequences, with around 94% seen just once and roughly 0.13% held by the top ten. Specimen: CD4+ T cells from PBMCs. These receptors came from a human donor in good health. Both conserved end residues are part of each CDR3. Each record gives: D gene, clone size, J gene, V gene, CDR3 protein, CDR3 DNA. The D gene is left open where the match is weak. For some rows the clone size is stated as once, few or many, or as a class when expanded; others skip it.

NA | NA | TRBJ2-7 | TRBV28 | CASSLTRASYEQYF | TGTGCCAGCAGTTTAACGAGGGCTTCCTACGAGCAGTACTTC
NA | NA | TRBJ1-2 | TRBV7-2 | CASSQTNGYGYTF | TGTGCCAGCAGCCAGACCAATGGGTATGGCTACACCTTC
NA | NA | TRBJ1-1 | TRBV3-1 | CASSQVWGNTEAFF | TGTGCCAGCAGCCAAGTGTGGGGGAACACTGAAGCTTTCTTT
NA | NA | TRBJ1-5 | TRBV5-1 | CASSPQGENQPQHF | TGCGCCAGCAGCCCTCAGGGCGAGAATCAGCCCCAGCATTTT
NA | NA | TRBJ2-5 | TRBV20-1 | CSAVPGIEGETQYF | TGCAGTGCGGTCCCAGGGATTGAGGGGGAGACCCAGTACTTC
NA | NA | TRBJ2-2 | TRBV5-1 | CASSRGPAGELFF | TGCGCCAGCAGCCGGGGGCCGGCCGGGGAGCTGTTTTTT
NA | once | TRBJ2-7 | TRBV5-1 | CASSFFQGYEQYF | TGCGCCAGCAGCTTTTTCCAGGGGTACGAGCAGTACTTC
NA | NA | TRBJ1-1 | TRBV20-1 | CSAKTSGIMSTEAFF | TGCAGTGCTAAAACTTCAGGGATAATGAGCACTGAAGCTTTCTTT
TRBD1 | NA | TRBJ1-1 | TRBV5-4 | CASSPGEDRWTEAFF | TGTGCCAGCAGCCCCGGAGAGGACAGGTGGACTGAAGCTTTCTTT
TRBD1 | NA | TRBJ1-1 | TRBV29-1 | CSVLRQGASEAFF | TGCAGCGTCCTAAGACAGGGGGCGAGTGAAGCTTTCTTT
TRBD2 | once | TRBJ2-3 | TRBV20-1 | CSARRGALGTDTQYF | TGCAGTGCTAGGCGGGGGGCATTGGGAACAGATACGCAGTATTTT
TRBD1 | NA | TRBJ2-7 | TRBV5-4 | CASSPDRDSYEQYF | TGTGCCAGCAGCCCGGACAGGGATTCCTACGAGCAGTACTTC
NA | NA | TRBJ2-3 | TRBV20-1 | CSARDRVVSTDTQYF | TGCAGTGCTAGAGATCGGGTAGTTAGCACAGATACGCAGTATTTT
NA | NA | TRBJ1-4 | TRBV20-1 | CSARAGAGDEKLFF | TGCAGTGCTAGAGCAGGGGCGGGTGACGAAAAACTGTTTTTT
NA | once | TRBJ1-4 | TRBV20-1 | CSASRGEEKLFF | TGCAGTGCTAGCAGGGGCGAAGAAAAACTGTTTTTT
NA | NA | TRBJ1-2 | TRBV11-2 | CASSLEAGASYTF | TGTGCCAGCAGCTTAGAAGCTGGGGCAAGCTACACCTTC
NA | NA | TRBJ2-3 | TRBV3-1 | CASSPGPMDTQYF | TGTGCCAGCAGCCCGGGCCCTATGGATACGCAGTATTTT
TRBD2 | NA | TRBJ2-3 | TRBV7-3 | CASSLTASGGTDTQYF | TGTGCCAGCAGCTTAACGGCTAGCGGGGGAACAGATACGCAGTATTTT
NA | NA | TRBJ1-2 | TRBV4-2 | CASSQDRGRGYGYTF | TGTGCCAGCAGCCAAGATCGGGGGAGAGGCTATGGCTACACCTTC
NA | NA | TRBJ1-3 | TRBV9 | CASSFTPDPGGNTIYF | TGTGCCAGCAGCTTTACCCCGGACCCCGGAGGAAACACCATATATTTT
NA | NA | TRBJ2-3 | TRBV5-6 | CASSLGSGRSTDTQYF | TGTGCCAGCAGCTTGGGATCGGGGCGTAGCACAGATACGCAGTATTTT
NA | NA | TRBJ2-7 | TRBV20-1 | CSASQGLSDEQYF | TGCAGTGCTAGCCAGGGGCTTTCAGACGAGCAGTACTTC
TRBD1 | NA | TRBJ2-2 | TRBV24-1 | CATSGTGGGELFF | TGTGCCACCAGCGGGACAGGGGGCGGGGAGCTGTTTTTT